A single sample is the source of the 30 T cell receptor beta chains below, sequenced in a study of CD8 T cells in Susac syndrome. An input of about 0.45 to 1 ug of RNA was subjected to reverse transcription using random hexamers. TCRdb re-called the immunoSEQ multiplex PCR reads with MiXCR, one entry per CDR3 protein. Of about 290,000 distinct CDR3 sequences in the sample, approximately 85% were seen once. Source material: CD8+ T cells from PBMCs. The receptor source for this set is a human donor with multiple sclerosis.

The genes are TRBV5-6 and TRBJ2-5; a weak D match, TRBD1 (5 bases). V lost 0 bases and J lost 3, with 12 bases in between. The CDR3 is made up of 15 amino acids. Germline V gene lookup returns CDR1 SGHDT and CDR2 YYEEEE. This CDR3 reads CASSLVRTHEETQYF. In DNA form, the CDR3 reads TGTGCCAGCAGCTTGGTTCGGACACACGAAGAGACCCAGTACTTC.

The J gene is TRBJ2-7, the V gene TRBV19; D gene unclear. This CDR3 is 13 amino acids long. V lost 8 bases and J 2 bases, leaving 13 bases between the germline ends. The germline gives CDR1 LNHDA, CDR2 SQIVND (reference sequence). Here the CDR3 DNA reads TGTGCCAGTTCGAGAATGCTTACCTACGAGCAGTACTTC. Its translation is CASSRMLTYEQYF.

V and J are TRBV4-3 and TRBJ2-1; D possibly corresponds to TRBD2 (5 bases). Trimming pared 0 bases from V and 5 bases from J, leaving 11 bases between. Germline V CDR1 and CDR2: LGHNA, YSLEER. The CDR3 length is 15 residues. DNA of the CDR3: TGCGCCAGCAGCCAAGATGGCGGGTCCAACAATGAGCAGTTCTTC. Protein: CASSQDGGSNNEQFF.

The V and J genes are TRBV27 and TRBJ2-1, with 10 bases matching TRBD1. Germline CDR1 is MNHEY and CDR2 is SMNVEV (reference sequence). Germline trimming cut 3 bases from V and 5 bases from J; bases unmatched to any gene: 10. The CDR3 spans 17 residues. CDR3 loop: CASSFFPDRGLDNEQFF. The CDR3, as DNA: TGTGCCAGCAGTTTCTTCCCAGACAGGGGGCTTGACAATGAGCAGTTCTTC.

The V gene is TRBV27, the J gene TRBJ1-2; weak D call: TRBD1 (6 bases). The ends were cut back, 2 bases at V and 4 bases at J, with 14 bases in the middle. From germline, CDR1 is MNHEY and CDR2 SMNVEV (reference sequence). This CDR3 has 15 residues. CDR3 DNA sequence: TGTGCCAGCAGTTTAGGAGGGGGATTAGGCTATGGCTACACCTTC. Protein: CASSLGGGLGYGYTF.

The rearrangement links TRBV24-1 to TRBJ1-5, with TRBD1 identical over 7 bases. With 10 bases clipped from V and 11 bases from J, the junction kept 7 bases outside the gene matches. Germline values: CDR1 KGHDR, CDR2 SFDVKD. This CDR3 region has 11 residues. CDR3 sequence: CATGTAEAQHF. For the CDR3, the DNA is TGTGCCACTGGGACAGCAGAGGCCCAGCATTTT.

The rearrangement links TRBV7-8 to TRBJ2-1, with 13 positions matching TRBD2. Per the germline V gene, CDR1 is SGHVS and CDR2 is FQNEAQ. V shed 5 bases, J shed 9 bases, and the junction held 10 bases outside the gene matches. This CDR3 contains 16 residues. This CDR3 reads CASSPLGLAGTSEQFF. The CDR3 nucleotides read TGTGCCAGCAGCCCGTTGGGACTAGCGGGGACGAGTGAGCAGTTCTTC.

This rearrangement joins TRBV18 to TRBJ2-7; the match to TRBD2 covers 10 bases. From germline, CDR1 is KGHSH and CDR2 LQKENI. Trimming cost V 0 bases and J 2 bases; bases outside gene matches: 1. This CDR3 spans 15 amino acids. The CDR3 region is CASSPPLAGAYEQYF. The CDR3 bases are TGTGCCAGCTCACCACCGCTAGCGGGAGCCTACGAGCAGTACTTC.

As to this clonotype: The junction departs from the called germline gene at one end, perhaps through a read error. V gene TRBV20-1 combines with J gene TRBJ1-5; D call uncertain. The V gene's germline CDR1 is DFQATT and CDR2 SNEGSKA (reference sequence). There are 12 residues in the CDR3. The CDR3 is CSARNLNQPQHF. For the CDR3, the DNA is TGCAGCGCTAGAAACCTTAATCAGCCCCAGCATTTT.

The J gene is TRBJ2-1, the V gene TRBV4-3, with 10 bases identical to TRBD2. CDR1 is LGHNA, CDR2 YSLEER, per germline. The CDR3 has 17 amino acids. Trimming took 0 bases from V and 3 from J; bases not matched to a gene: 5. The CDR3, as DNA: TGCGCCAGCAGCCAAGATCTCGGGACTAGCGACTACAATGAGCAGTTCTTC. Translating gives CASSQDLGTSDYNEQFF.

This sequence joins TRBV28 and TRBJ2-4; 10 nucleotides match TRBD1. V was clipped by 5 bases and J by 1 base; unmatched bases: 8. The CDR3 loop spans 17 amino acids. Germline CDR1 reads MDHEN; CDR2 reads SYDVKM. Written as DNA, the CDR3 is TGTGCCAGCAGTCCGACAGGGGGCAGCGGGGCCAAAAACATTCAGTACTTC. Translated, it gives CASSPTGGSGAKNIQYF.

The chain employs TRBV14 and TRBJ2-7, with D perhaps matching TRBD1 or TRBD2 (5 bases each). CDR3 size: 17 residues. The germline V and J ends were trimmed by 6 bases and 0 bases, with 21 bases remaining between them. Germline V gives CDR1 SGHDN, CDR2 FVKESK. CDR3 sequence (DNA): TGTGCCAGCAGTCATAGGTGGGGACGTTCGAGCTCCTACGAGCAGTACTTC. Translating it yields CASSHRWGRSSSYEQYF.

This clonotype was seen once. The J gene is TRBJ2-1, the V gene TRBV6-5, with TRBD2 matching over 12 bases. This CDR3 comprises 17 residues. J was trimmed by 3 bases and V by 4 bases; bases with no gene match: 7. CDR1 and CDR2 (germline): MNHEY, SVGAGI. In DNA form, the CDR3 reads TGTGCCAGCAGTTCATACAGGACTAGCGGGGTCTACAATGAGCAGTTCTTC. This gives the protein CASSSYRTSGVYNEQFF.

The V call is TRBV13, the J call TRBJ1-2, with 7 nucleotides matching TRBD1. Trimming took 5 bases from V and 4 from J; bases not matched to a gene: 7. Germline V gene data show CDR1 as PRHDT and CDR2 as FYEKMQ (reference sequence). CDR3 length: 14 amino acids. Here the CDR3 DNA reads TGTGCCAGCAGCCTAGACAGGGACCCCTATGGCTACACCTTC. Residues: CASSLDRDPYGYTF.

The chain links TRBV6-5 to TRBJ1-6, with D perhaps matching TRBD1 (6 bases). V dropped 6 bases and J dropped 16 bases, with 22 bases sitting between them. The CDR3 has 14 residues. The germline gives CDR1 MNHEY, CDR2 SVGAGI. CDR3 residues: CASRLTGPEPKLHF. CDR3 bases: TGTGCCAGCAGACTAACAGGGCCGGAACCAAAACTCCACTTT.

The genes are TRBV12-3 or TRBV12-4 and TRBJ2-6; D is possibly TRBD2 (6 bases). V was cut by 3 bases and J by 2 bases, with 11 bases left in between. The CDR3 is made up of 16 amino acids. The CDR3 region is CASSFWGGTGANVLTF. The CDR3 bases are TGTGCCAGCAGTTTTTGGGGCGGGACTGGGGCCAACGTCCTGACTTTC.

The CDR3 spells CASGWGGRNQETQYF. CDR3 bases: TGCGCCAGCGGATGGGGCGGGAGGAACCAAGAGACCCAGTACTTC. The V and J genes are TRBV4-1 and TRBJ2-5; 8 nucleotides match TRBD2. V trimming: 8 bases; J trimming: 0 bases; junction bases outside the gene matches: 8. The CDR3 extends over 15 amino acids. The germline V gene encodes CDR1 MGHRA and CDR2 YSYEKL.

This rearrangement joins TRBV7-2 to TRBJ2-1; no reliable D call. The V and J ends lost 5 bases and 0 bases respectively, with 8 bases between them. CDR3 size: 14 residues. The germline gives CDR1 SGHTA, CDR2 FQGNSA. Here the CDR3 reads CASSPNPSYNEQFF. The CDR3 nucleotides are TGTGCCAGCAGCCCCAACCCCTCCTACAATGAGCAGTTCTTC.

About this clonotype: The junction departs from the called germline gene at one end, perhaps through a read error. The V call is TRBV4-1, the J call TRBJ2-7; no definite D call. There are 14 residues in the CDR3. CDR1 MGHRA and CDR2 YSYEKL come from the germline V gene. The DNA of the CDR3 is TGTGCCAGCAGCCAAGTTGGGATCTCCTACGAGCAGTACTTC. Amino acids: CASSQVGISYEQYF.

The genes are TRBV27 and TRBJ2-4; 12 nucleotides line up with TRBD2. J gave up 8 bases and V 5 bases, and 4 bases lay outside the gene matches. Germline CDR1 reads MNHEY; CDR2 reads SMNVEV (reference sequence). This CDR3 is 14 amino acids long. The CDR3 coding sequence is TGTGCCAGCAGTCCGTGGACTAGCGGGGACATTCAGTACTTC. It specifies CASSPWTSGDIQYF.

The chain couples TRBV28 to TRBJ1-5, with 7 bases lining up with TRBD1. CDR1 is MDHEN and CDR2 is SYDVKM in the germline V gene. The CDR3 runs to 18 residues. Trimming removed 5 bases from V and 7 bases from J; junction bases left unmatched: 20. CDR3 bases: TGTGCCAGCAGTCCCCCAAAACGACAGGGTCTCCCTAGCCAGCCCCAGCATTTT. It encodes CASSPPKRQGLPSQPQHF.

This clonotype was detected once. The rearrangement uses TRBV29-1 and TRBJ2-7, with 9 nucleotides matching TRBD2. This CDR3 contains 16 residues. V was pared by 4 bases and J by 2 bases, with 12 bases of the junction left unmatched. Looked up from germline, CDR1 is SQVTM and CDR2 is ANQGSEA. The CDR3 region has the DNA TGCAGCGTTGGGAGACCGGGACTAGCAGATCCCTACGAGCAGTACTTC. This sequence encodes CSVGRPGLADPYEQYF.

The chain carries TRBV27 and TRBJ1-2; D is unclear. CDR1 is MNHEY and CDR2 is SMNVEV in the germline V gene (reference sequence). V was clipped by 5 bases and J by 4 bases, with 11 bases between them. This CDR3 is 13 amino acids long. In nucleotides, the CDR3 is TGTGCCAGCAGTGGCGGGTCGTTCTATGGCTACACCTTC. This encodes CASSGGSFYGYTF.

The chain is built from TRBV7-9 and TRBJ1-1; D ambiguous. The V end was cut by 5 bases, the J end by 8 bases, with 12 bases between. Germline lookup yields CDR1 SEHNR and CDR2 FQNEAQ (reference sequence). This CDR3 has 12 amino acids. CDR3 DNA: TGTGCCAGCAGCCTTGCATCCCCAGAAGCTTTCTTT. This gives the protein CASSLASPEAFF.

The CDR3 protein is CASSYGPGGMNTEAFF. DNA of the CDR3: TGTGCCAGCAGTTACGGCCCGGGGGGAATGAACACTGAAGCTTTCTTT. The rearrangement uses TRBV6-2 or TRBV6-3 and TRBJ1-1, with D perhaps matching TRBD1 (5 bases). Trimming removed 2 bases from V and 0 bases from J, with 13 bases in between. CDR1 is MNHEY, CDR2 SVGEGT, per germline. The CDR3 length is 16 residues.

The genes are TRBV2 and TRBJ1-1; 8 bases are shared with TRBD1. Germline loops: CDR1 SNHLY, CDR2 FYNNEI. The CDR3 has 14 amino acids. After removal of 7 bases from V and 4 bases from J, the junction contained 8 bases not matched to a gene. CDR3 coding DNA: TGTGCCAGCATTGGACAGGGAAGAGTCACTGAAGCTTTCTTT. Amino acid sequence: CASIGQGRVTEAFF.

The DNA for the CDR3 is TGTGCCAGCAGCTCGAAGGCGGATGAGCAGTTCTTC. Its translation is CASSSKADEQFF. The rearrangement joins TRBV7-9 to TRBJ2-1; D unresolved. The CDR3 has 12 residues. Trimming shortened V by 4 bases and J by 8 bases, and 9 bases separated the two germline ends. Germline lookup yields CDR1 SEHNR and CDR2 FQNEAQ (reference sequence).

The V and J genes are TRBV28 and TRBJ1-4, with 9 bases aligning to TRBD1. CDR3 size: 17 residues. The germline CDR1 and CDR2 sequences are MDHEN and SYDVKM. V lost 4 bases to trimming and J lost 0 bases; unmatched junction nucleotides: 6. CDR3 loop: CASSSGQGGPTNEKLFF. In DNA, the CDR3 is TGTGCCAGCAGTTCGGGACAGGGCGGCCCAACTAATGAAAAACTGTTTTTT.

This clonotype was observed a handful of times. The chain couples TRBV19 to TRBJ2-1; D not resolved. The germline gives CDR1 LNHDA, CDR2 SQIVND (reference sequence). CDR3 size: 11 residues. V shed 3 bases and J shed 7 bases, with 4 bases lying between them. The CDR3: CASSMRNEQFF. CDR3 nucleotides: TGTGCCAGTAGTATGAGAAATGAGCAGTTCTTC.

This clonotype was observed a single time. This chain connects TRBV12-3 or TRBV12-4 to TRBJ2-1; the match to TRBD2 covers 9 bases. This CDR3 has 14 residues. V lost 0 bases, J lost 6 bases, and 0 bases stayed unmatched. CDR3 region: CASSLARGGNEQFF. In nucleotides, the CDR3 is TGTGCCAGCAGTTTAGCGCGGGGGGGCAATGAGCAGTTCTTC.